This T cell receptor (beta chain) was captured by sequencing in a study of blood T cell repertoires in COVID-19. On the study more broadly: T cells, B-cell-depleted T cells, or PBMCs provided the cDNA or gDNA that served as material.

The method was immunoSEQ multiplex PCR; TCRdb's version includes in-frame clones alone and lacks a portion of them. This table has roughly 380,000 clones, less than 85% appearing once. The junction had 2 bases not matched to a gene; V was cut back by 0 bases and J by 7 bases. This CDR3 spans 15 amino acids. Germline V gives CDR1 SGHNT, CDR2 YYREEE (reference sequence). What was sequenced was peripheral blood. This sequence was found in a woman aged 18-30 years with acute or convalescent COVID-19. This chain uses TRBV5-4 with TRBJ1-6; 9 bases are shared with TRBD1. CDR3 bases: TGTGCCAGCAGCTTGGAAGGACAGGGGAATTCACCCCTCCACTTT. This encodes CASSLEGQGNSPLHF.